This record covers a single T cell receptor beta chain. In its sample, this clone was seen a few times. No cognate antigen has been identified for it. The record has no base qualities; no much larger clone is one base away. The entire isolated RNA was reverse transcribed using the High Capacity cDNA Reverse Transcription Kit, and thus expressed TCRB transcripts were sequenced. Deep immunoSEQ sequencing was performed on naive, central memory and regulatory T cell samples, with an average of around 3.4 million total reads per sample. Sorted cells were lysed in RLT buffer, and RNA was extracted using DNase-treated RNeasy Micro or Mini kits according to cell number. Each cell subset was processed separately to prevent cross-contamination, with patient and healthy donor samples processed together. The immunoSEQ multiplex PCR was used to amplify TCRB sequences from cDNA, yielding 87-bp fragments that span the CDR3 region. Amplicons were sequenced on the Illumina HiSeq platform. The published analysis was carried out like this. PCR bias was computationally corrected using synthetic template baselines, reads within Hamming distance 2 were collapsed, and singletons that could not be merged were discarded. Reads were aligned against IMGT to assign V, D and J genes, CDR3 length and insertions or deletions at six rearrangement sites. Clonotype counts were normalized to sorted cell number within each subset before computing true diversity and Gini coefficients with the tcR R package. Repertoire sharing was quantified using the overlap coefficient calculated on TCRB nucleotide sequences. TCRdb's version of the immuneACCESS table is confined to in-frame rearrangements and falls short of the full clone set. An unresolved V gene accounts for under half of the shortfall where checked; the remainder is of unknown origin. From that table come the V and J calls and clone size; the DNA was used to work out D and trimming. The sample data list 95,000 to 150,000 clones, and 16% of these were observed just once. 2.3% of the sample is taken by the ten largest.

CDR1 and CDR2 are read off the germline V gene as LGHNA and YSLEER. Its CDR3 holds 16 amino acids, cysteine through phenylalanine. Solely the CDR3 DNA is kept, with 48 bases framed from the first base. V is reduced by 0 bases and J by 4 bases, leaving a spacing of 14 bases between them. The sample is drawn from a study of beta chain features in type 1 diabetes (dated by TCRdb to between 2017 and 2018). Looking at the study overall: Mean age, gender distribution, total cell number and subset yield were not different between patients and healthy donors. Across all samples, some 99 million sorted cells were examined, and cell number per subset correlated strongly with RNA yield. In the study, TCRB repertoires of sorted circulating CD4+ T cell subsets from recently diagnosed type 1 diabetes patients were compared with those of matched healthy donors. Regulatory and stem cell-like memory subsets were obtained from only 8 patients and roughly 8 healthy donors, while naive and central memory subsets were obtained from all 30 or so donors. Broader findings and caveats from the paper: HLA sub-analyses involved small numbers of individuals, so any influence of HLA type on TCRB rearrangement remained unresolved. Naive, central memory and regulatory TCRB repertoires appeared more similar among patients than among healthy donors. A moderate but significant shortening of TCRB CDR3 length was observed in type 1 diabetes patients in all four CD4+ subsets. Shorter templates might have been favored by PCR, but patient and control samples were amplified and corrected together, so both groups would have been affected equally by any skew. At VDJ recombination sites, type 1 diabetes patients had fewer insertions and more deleted nucleotides, which implies abnormalities in thymic rearrangement. Because cDNA was sequenced instead of genomic DNA, highly expressing activated cells could be over-represented, though the groups showed no difference in activation or CD3 levels.

From each donor, a single peripheral blood sample of about 100 mL on average was drawn into heparinised tubes. A BD FACSAria II and a panel including CD45RO, CCR7, CD25, CD127, CD95 and CD27 were used to sort naive, central memory, regulatory and stem cell-like memory CD4+ T cells. All sorted populations exceeded 95% purity. PBMCs were separated immediately by Lymphoprep density gradient centrifugation and were stained directly, without being cultured. So that batch effects would be minimized, each experiment stained and sorted samples in pairs, pairing one healthy donor with one patient. The TCR was taken from a man younger than 40 with type 1 diabetes. Sequencing was done on a sample of central memory CD4+ T cells from blood. The chain uses TRBV4-3 and TRBJ2-3; the D call is tentative, TRBD1 or TRBD2, as each matches 7 bases. The CDR3 protein sequence reads: CASSQEVGRGPDTQYF. The DNA reads as follows: TGCGCCAGCAGCCAAGAGGTAGGGAGGGGGCCAGATACGCAGTATTTT.